Listed below are T cell receptor beta chains from one sample, sequenced in a study of T-cell reconstitution after alpha-beta-depleted transplantation in children. Each CDR3 protein gets one entry after TCRdb re-called the PCR reads with MiXCR. The sample contains under 850,000 distinct CDR3 sequences, around 13% of which appear only once. Sample: PBMCs, taken before TCRalphabeta/CD19-depleted stem cell transplant. All receptors come from a girl aged 2 to 10 with congenital amegakaryocytic thrombocytopenia, due to receive a stem cell transplant. Each CDR3 is given with its conserved first and last residue. The D gene is left open where the match is weak. For some rows the clone size is stated as once, few or many, or as a class when expanded; others skip it.

V gene: TRBV30; clone size: NA; D gene: NA; J gene: TRBJ2-7; CDR3 protein: CAWSLRVPGRYEQYF; CDR3 DNA: TGTGCCTGGAGTCTACGAGTTCCTGGACGCTACGAGCAGTACTTC
V gene: TRBV29-1; clone size: many; D gene: TRBD1; J gene: TRBJ2-1; CDR3 protein: CSVGDRGGHNEQFF; CDR3 DNA: TGCAGCGTTGGGGACAGGGGGGGGCACAATGAGCAGTTCTTC
V gene: TRBV20-1; clone size: NA; D gene: NA; J gene: TRBJ2-4; CDR3 protein: CSASYRLAKNIQYF; CDR3 DNA: TGCAGTGCTTCATATAGACTAGCCAAAAACATTCAGTACTTC
V gene: TRBV6-4; clone size: few; D gene: NA; J gene: TRBJ2-3; CDR3 protein: CASSAGTLGTDTQYF; CDR3 DNA: TGTGCCAGCAGCGCCGGGACTCTGGGCACAGATACGCAGTATTTT
V gene: TRBV30; clone size: few; D gene: NA; J gene: TRBJ2-7; CDR3 protein: CAWSVWPSSYEQYF; CDR3 DNA: TGTGCCTGGAGTGTGTGGCCGAGCTCCTACGAGCAGTACTTC
V gene: TRBV20-1; clone size: few; D gene: TRBD2; J gene: TRBJ2-3; CDR3 protein: CSARNLAGGEDTQYF; CDR3 DNA: TGCAGTGCTAGAAACCTAGCGGGGGGGGAGGATACGCAGTATTTT
V gene: TRBV6-5; clone size: few; D gene: TRBD2; J gene: TRBJ2-7; CDR3 protein: CASSYGVAGTYEQYF; CDR3 DNA: TGTGCCAGCAGTTATGGGGTAGCGGGAACATACGAGCAGTACTTC
V gene: TRBV27; clone size: few; D gene: NA; J gene: TRBJ2-7; CDR3 protein: CASGRADEQYF; CDR3 DNA: TGTGCCAGCGGCAGGGCCGACGAGCAGTACTTC
V gene: TRBV11-1; clone size: NA; D gene: TRBD2; J gene: TRBJ2-7; CDR3 protein: CASSLFPPPSGSGRAGEQYF; CDR3 DNA: TGTGCCAGCAGCTTATTTCCCCCCCCCTCCGGTAGCGGGAGGGCCGGAGAGCAGTACTTC
V gene: TRBV5-1; clone size: few; D gene: TRBD2; J gene: TRBJ2-1; CDR3 protein: CASNSAGTTANEQFF; CDR3 DNA: TGCGCCAGCAACTCTGCGGGGACTACTGCCAATGAGCAGTTCTTC
V gene: TRBV20-1; clone size: NA; D gene: NA; J gene: TRBJ2-3; CDR3 protein: CSARISSVGTDTQYF; CDR3 DNA: TGCAGTGCTAGAATCTCTAGCGTCGGGACAGATACGCAGTATTTT
V gene: TRBV5-1; clone size: few; D gene: NA; J gene: TRBJ2-7; CDR3 protein: CASSLGRNQASYEQYF; CDR3 DNA: TGCGCCAGCAGCTTGGGGCGAAATCAGGCCTCCTACGAGCAGTACTTC
V gene: TRBV7-8; clone size: many; D gene: TRBD2; J gene: TRBJ2-7; CDR3 protein: CASSSSGLTYEQYF; CDR3 DNA: TGTGCCAGCAGCTCTAGCGGGCTGACCTACGAGCAGTACTTC
V gene: TRBV7-6; clone size: many; D gene: NA; J gene: TRBJ2-3; CDR3 protein: CASSSGWVSTDTQYF; CDR3 DNA: TGTGCCAGCAGCTCCGGATGGGTTAGCACAGATACGCAGTATTTT
V gene: TRBV20-1; clone size: few; D gene: TRBD2; J gene: TRBJ2-1; CDR3 protein: CSGTGLAEDNEQFF; CDR3 DNA: TGCAGTGGCACGGGACTAGCGGAAGACAATGAGCAGTTCTTC
V gene: TRBV7-9; clone size: few; D gene: NA; J gene: TRBJ2-1; CDR3 protein: CASSDQEQFF; CDR3 DNA: TGTGCCAGCAGCGACCAGGAGCAGTTCTTC